The 25 T cell receptor beta chains presented below share a single source sample, sequenced in a study of cytomegalovirus exposure and HLA in healthy donors. It was with 60 Vbeta and 13 Jbeta primers that the PCR ran. Sequencing used immunoSEQ multiplex PCR; TCRdb keeps in-frame clones, though not all of them. The sample lists 100,000 to 150,000 clones, roughly 80% seen once, with 2.1% in the top ten. The sample taken for sequencing was PBMCs. The receptor source for this set is a young man in good health and CMV-seronegative.

This clone was counted only a few times. The chain recombines TRBV9 with TRBJ2-3; 10 nucleotides align to TRBD2. CDR3 length: 16 residues. With 3 bases clipped from V and 2 bases from J, the junction kept 6 bases outside the gene matches. The germline V gene has CDR1 SGDLS and CDR2 YYNGEE. The chain's CDR3 is CASSAGSGGHTDTQYF. The CDR3 DNA sequence: TGTGCCAGCAGCGCGGGTAGCGGGGGGCACACAGATACGCAGTATTTT.

This clone was seen only a few times. For the CDR3, the DNA is TGTGCCAGCAGCCCGGGGCGTGCGGGGCCCCAGGACGAGCAGTACTTC. Translated, it gives CASSPGRAGPQDEQYF. This chain links TRBV27 with TRBJ2-7; the D gene is possibly TRBD2 (6 bases). CDR3 size: 16 residues. V was shortened by 6 bases and J by 5 bases, with 23 bases between the two germline ends. Germline assignment: CDR1 MNHEY and CDR2 SMNVEV (reference sequence).

The V and J genes are TRBV7-9 and TRBJ2-2; possibly TRBD2 for D (6 bases). The CDR3 loop spans 17 amino acids. Germline V CDR1 and CDR2: SEHNR, FQNEAQ (reference sequence). Deletions cut 0 bases from V and 1 base from J, with 12 bases between. The CDR3 sequence: CASSLASLTRNTGELFF. The CDR3 nucleotides read TGTGCCAGCAGCTTAGCGAGCCTGACTAGGAACACCGGGGAGCTGTTTTTT. The whole variable domain, remainder taken from reference TRBV7-9 and TRBJ2-2, is DTGVSQNPRHKITKRGQNVTFRCDPISEHNRLYWYRQTLGQGPEFLTYFQNEAQLEKSRLLSDRFSAERPKGSFSTLEIQRTEQGDSAMYLCASSLASLTRNTGELFFGEGSRLTVL.

The chain uses TRBV2 and TRBJ1-5; 7 bases align to TRBD1. The ends lost 7 bases at V and 5 bases at J; junction bases unmatched: 8. From germline, CDR1 is SNHLY and CDR2 FYNNEI. This CDR3 contains 14 residues. The CDR3 reads CASTPDRRHQPQHF. In nucleotides, the CDR3 is TGTGCCAGCACCCCGGACAGGAGGCATCAGCCCCAGCATTTT.

The chain employs TRBV4-1 and TRBJ2-7; D perhaps matches TRBD1 (5 bases). V lost 0 bases and J 9 bases, leaving 12 bases between the germline ends. The germline CDR1 and CDR2 sequences are MGHRA and YSYEKL. This CDR3 is built from 13 residues. The CDR3 loop is CASSQDGAGWQYF. CDR3 DNA: TGCGCCAGCAGCCAAGATGGGGCAGGGTGGCAGTACTTC.

The chain carries TRBV5-6 and TRBJ1-6, with TRBD1 matching 8 bases. The CDR3 consists of 15 residues. After removal of 3 bases from V and 9 bases from J, the junction contained 8 bases not matched to a gene. The germline V gene encodes CDR1 SGHDT and CDR2 YYEEEE. CDR3 loop: CASSYWTGLGSPLHF. The CDR3 DNA follows: TGTGCCAGCAGCTACTGGACAGGGCTAGGTTCACCCCTCCACTTT.

The chain combines TRBV18 with TRBJ1-3; possibly TRBD1 for D (6 bases). Trimming removed 5 bases from V and 2 bases from J, with 7 bases in between. The CDR3 is 13 residues long. CDR1 and CDR2 (germline): KGHSH, LQKENI. The CDR3 is CASSEGAGNTIYF. The CDR3 DNA sequence: TGTGCCAGCTCAGAGGGGGCTGGAAACACCATATATTTT. The entire variable domain, with the rest obtained from reference TRBV18 and TRBJ1-3, is as follows: NAGVMQNPRHLVRRRGQEARLRCSPMKGHSHVYWYRQLPEEGLKFMVYLQKENIIDESGMPKERFSAEFPKEGPSILRIQQVVRGDSAAYFCASSEGAGNTIYFGEGSWLTVV.

The chain is built from TRBV27 and TRBJ1-2, with TRBD1 as a possible D gene (6 bases). Trimming removed 5 bases at V and 1 base at J, with 14 bases between. Per the germline V gene, CDR1 is MNHEY and CDR2 is SMNVEV (reference sequence). This CDR3 has 15 amino acids. The CDR3 DNA reads TGTGCCAGCAGTCTCAAACAGGGATTTAACTATGGCTACACCTTC. Amino acids: CASSLKQGFNYGYTF.

Comments on this clone: Other DNA variants within this sample encode the same CDR3. This chain links TRBV28 with TRBJ1-3, with 10 bases lining up with TRBD1. CDR1 is MDHEN and CDR2 is SYDVKM in the germline V gene. The junction had 5 bases not matched to a gene; V was cut back by 1 base and J by 2 bases. This CDR3 contains 17 residues. The CDR3 spells CASSLLLGTGAGNTIYF. In DNA, the CDR3 is TGTGCCAGCAGTTTATTGCTCGGGACAGGGGCTGGAAACACCATATATTTT. Combining the CDR3 with reference TRBV28 and TRBJ1-3 gives the whole variable domain DVKVTQSSRYLVKRTGEKVFLECVQDMDHENMFWYRQDPGLGLRLIYFSYDVKMKEKGDIPEGYSVSREKKERFSLILESASTNQTSMYLCASSLLLGTGAGNTIYFGEGSWLTVV.

The V call is TRBV11-2, the J call TRBJ1-1; TRBD1 might be the D (6 bases). Trimming removed 8 bases at V and 5 bases at J, with 15 bases between. From germline, CDR1 is SGHAT and CDR2 FQNNGV. The CDR3 is 13 amino acids. In DNA, the CDR3 is TGTGCCAGCTTGCCCGGGACAATGACTGAAGCTTTCTTT. Encoded protein: CASLPGTMTEAFF.

V and J are TRBV28 and TRBJ2-3; D is perhaps TRBD2 (6 bases). Trimming took off 8 bases at V and 4 bases at J, with 16 bases between the two ends. This CDR3 is 14 amino acids long. Germline-derived CDR1 and CDR2 are MDHEN and SYDVKM. The DNA for the CDR3 is TGTGCCAGCGACGCGGGGACCTCCCCAGATACGCAGTATTTT. Its protein is CASDAGTSPDTQYF.

The V gene is TRBV11-2, the J gene TRBJ1-4, with D possibly TRBD1 on 6 matching bases. Germline CDR1 SGHAT, CDR2 FQNNGV. CDR3 size: 15 residues. The V end lost 2 bases, the J end lost 4 bases, and 11 bases lay between the germline ends. This CDR3 is CASSLQGLGNEKLFF. In DNA form, the CDR3 reads TGTGCCAGCAGCTTACAGGGGCTGGGTAATGAAAAACTGTTTTTT.

The V and J genes are TRBV6-1 and TRBJ2-3, with 11 bases identical to TRBD2. Germline V gene data show CDR1 as MNHNS and CDR2 as SASEGT. The CDR3 has 14 residues. V lost 7 bases, J lost 3 bases, and 3 bases stayed unmatched. This CDR3 is CASIAGGQTDTQYF. CDR3 nucleotide sequence: TGTGCCAGCATAGCGGGGGGGCAGACAGATACGCAGTATTTT.

V usage is TRBV5-5 and J usage is TRBJ2-3; D is unresolved. The CDR3 is 15 amino acids. Germline lookup yields CDR1 SGHKS and CDR2 YYEKEE (reference sequence). The V end lost 0 bases, the J end lost 4 bases, and 12 bases lay between the germline ends. The CDR3 nucleotides are TGTGCCAGCAGCTTGGCCCGGAGCGACCCAGATACGCAGTATTTT. Translated, it gives CASSLARSDPDTQYF. The full variable domain, in which reference TRBV5-5 and TRBJ2-3 provide the parts outside the CDR3, is DAGVTQSPTHLIKTRGQQVTLRCSPISGHKSVSWYQQVLGQGPQFIFQYYEKEERGRGNFPDRFSARQFPNYSSELNVNALLLGDSALYLCASSLARSDPDTQYFGPGTRLTVL.

The genes are TRBV18 and TRBJ1-2; D remains ambiguous. V shed 1 base and J shed 9 bases, with 15 bases lying between them. There are 14 residues in the CDR3. Germline CDR1 KGHSH, CDR2 LQKENI. The CDR3: CASSPLIDSLCYTF. CDR3 nucleotides: TGTGCCAGCTCACCACTCATAGATTCACTATGCTACACCTTC.

Here the CDR3 reads CSVSTGGVQETQYF. As DNA, the CDR3 is TGCAGCGTATCTACAGGGGGCGTTCAAGAGACCCAGTACTTC. The chain links TRBV29-1 to TRBJ2-5, with 9 bases lining up with TRBD1. V lost 6 bases to trimming and J lost 2 bases; unmatched junction nucleotides: 7. Germline CDR1 is SQVTM and CDR2 is ANQGSEA. The CDR3 is 14 residues long.

In nucleotides, the CDR3 is TGTGCCAGCAGTAATACTAATAATTCACCCCTCCACTTT. This sequence encodes CASSNTNNSPLHF. The chain is built from TRBV28 and TRBJ1-6; unclear D gene. The CDR3 sequence is 13 residues long. Per germline, CDR1 MDHEN and CDR2 SYDVKM. The ends were cut back, 5 bases at V and 5 bases at J, with 7 bases in the middle. Drawing the rest from reference TRBV28 and TRBJ1-6, the complete variable domain is DVKVTQSSRYLVKRTGEKVFLECVQDMDHENMFWYRQDPGLGLRLIYFSYDVKMKEKGDIPEGYSVSREKKERFSLILESASTNQTSMYLCASSNTNNSPLHFGNGTRLTVT.

The V call is TRBV7-9, the J call TRBJ1-2; TRBD1 is a possible D gene (5 bases). The CDR3 length is 13 residues. Germline CDR1 reads SEHNR; CDR2 reads FQNEAQ (reference sequence). The CDR3 DNA reads TGTTCCTGCCGTGGGGGGAATAACTATGGCTACACCTTC. Its translation: CSCRGGNNYGYTF.

The CDR3 is CASSITAGGPRETQYF. The CDR3 DNA reads TGTGCCAGCAGCATAACAGCGGGGGGGCCGCGAGAGACCCAGTACTTC. V usage is TRBV7-2 and J usage is TRBJ2-5; 10 positions match TRBD2. The CDR3 is 16 residues long. Per the germline V gene, CDR1 is SGHTA and CDR2 is FQGNSA. J lost 4 bases, V lost 5 bases, and 10 bases had no gene match.

The chain uses TRBV6-6 and TRBJ2-6, with a tentative D call TRBD2 (5 bases). The germline V gene encodes CDR1 MNHNY and CDR2 SVGAGI (reference sequence). V lost 2 bases, J lost 2 bases, and 7 bases lay in between. CDR3 length: 15 residues. Here the CDR3 DNA reads TGTGCCAGCAGTTACACGGGGACTGGGGCCAACGTCCTGACTTTC. It codes for CASSYTGTGANVLTF.

The chain has TRBV15 and TRBJ2-2; D uncertain. Deletions cut 1 base from V and 7 bases from J, with 4 bases between. The germline V gene has CDR1 LNHNV and CDR2 YYDKDF (reference sequence). The CDR3 loop spans 12 amino acids. CDR3 region: CATSRAGGELFF. The CDR3 bases are TGTGCCACCAGCAGAGCCGGCGGGGAGCTGTTTTTT.

J is TRBJ1-5 and V is TRBV28; 9 nucleotides agree with TRBD1. The ends lost 5 bases at V and 2 bases at J; junction bases unmatched: 4. This CDR3 comprises 15 residues. Germline assignment: CDR1 MDHEN and CDR2 SYDVKM. The CDR3 region is CASSHRGLGNQPQHF. The CDR3 region has the DNA TGTGCCAGCAGTCACAGGGGGCTGGGCAATCAGCCCCAGCATTTT.

This clone is a singleton in its sample. At the DNA level, this CDR3 is encoded by other sequences in the same sample as well. The chain recombines TRBV10-3 with TRBJ2-7, with D possibly TRBD1 on 6 matching bases. The V gene lost 2 bases and the J gene lost 0 bases, with 14 bases spanning the gap. The germline V gene has CDR1 ENHRY and CDR2 SYGVKD. The CDR3 sequence is 16 residues long. The CDR3 loop reads CAISEPRTESSYEQYF. The CDR3 coding sequence is TGTGCCATCAGTGAGCCCCGGACAGAGAGCTCCTACGAGCAGTACTTC.

The V call is TRBV7-7, the J call TRBJ2-7; maybe TRBD1 (5 bases). Germline loops: CDR1 SSHAT, CDR2 FNYEAQ (reference sequence). The CDR3 runs to 14 residues. Trimming took off 5 bases at V and 6 bases at J, with 17 bases between the two ends. The CDR3 loop is CASSLLETGGEQYF. CDR3 nucleotide sequence: TGTGCCAGCAGCCTCCTCGAAACAGGCGGCGAGCAGTACTTC. The full variable domain, its missing parts supplied by reference TRBV7-7 and TRBJ2-7, is GAGVSQSPRYKVTKRGQDVTLRCDPISSHATLYWYQQALGQGPEFLTYFNYEAQPDKSGLPSDRFSAERPEGSISTLTIQRTEQRDSAMYRCASSLLETGGEQYFGPGTRLTVT.

V gene TRBV11-2 combines with J gene TRBJ1-1; unclear D gene. Germline loops: CDR1 SGHAT, CDR2 FQNNGV. CDR3 size: 14 residues. Trimming removed 3 bases at V and 0 bases at J, with 8 bases between. DNA for the CDR3: TGTGCCAGCAGCTTGGCCGGGGTGAACACTGAAGCTTTCTTT. Translation: CASSLAGVNTEAFF.